Each of the 9 T cell receptor beta chains below was sequenced from the same sample in a study of T-cell reconstitution after alpha-beta-depleted transplantation in children. Preparing the TCRbeta library involved the use of unique molecular identifiers. TCRdb analysed the PCR reads with MiXCR anew, one entry per CDR3 protein. This sample has 250,000 to 300,000 distinct CDR3 sequences; over 8% occur once, and the top ten carry around 10%. Material: PBMCs from the stem cell graft donor, obtained from the stem cell graft. All receptors derive from a human donor who donated a stem cell graft to a child with SCID.

CDR3 in DNA: TGCAGCGTAGCCGGGGGGCAGACCTACAATGAGCAGTTCTTC. Translated: CSVAGGQTYNEQFF. The genes are TRBV29-1 and TRBJ2-1; D is perhaps TRBD2 (7 bases). CDR3 length: 14 amino acids. The germline CDR1 and CDR2 sequences are SQVTM and ANQGSEA. Trimming pared 6 bases from V and 2 bases from J, leaving 14 bases between.

The V call is TRBV27, the J call TRBJ1-5; D not resolved. Trimming shortened V by 5 bases and J by 2 bases, and 10 bases separated the two germline ends. Germline values: CDR1 MNHEY, CDR2 SMNVEV (reference sequence). The CDR3 extends over 14 amino acids. The CDR3 nucleotides read TGTGCCAGCAGTATCCTGGACGGCAATCAGCCCCAGCATTTT. It specifies CASSILDGNQPQHF.

This clonotype has just a few counts. The rearrangement joins TRBV12-3 or TRBV12-4 to TRBJ1-1; possible D gene TRBD1, 6 bases. V lost 3 bases and J 6 bases, leaving 11 bases between the germline ends. The CDR3 spans 13 residues. The CDR3 sequence: CASSLDSSPEAFF. The CDR3 coding sequence is TGTGCCAGCAGTTTGGACAGTTCCCCTGAAGCTTTCTTT.

Ten or more counts support this clonotype. The chain couples TRBV10-3 to TRBJ2-2; D not resolved. The CDR3 sequence is 12 residues long. Germline V lookup: CDR1 ENHRY, CDR2 SYGVKD. Between the trimmed V and J ends, which lost 8 bases and 7 bases, there was a span of 11 bases. CDR3 protein: CAIGVSSGELFF. The CDR3 coding sequence is TGTGCCATCGGTGTTTCTAGCGGGGAGCTGTTTTTT.

This clonotype turned up a few times. The chain links TRBV20-1 to TRBJ2-5, with 9 bases lining up with TRBD1. The germline V gene has CDR1 DFQATT and CDR2 SNEGSKA (reference sequence). The CDR3 covers 15 residues. The V and J ends lost 3 bases and 1 base, in that order; junction bases with no gene match: 6. CDR3 DNA: TGCAGTGCTAGTCCCGGGACAGGGATCCAAGAGACCCAGTACTTC. Translated: CSASPGTGIQETQYF.

This clonotype showed up just a few times. The J gene is TRBJ1-4, the V gene TRBV7-2; D unresolved. Germline V gene lookup returns CDR1 SGHTA and CDR2 FQGNSA. Trimming stripped 0 bases from V and 3 bases from J, with 11 bases between. This CDR3 has 16 residues. The CDR3 is CASSLARASPNEKLFF. The DNA of the CDR3 is TGTGCCAGCAGCTTAGCGCGGGCGAGCCCTAATGAAAAACTGTTTTTT.

This clonotype was detected ten times or more. This chain connects TRBV12-3 or TRBV12-4 to TRBJ2-3; 9 bases are a match to TRBD1. This CDR3 has 16 residues. V was pared by 6 bases and J by 5 bases, with 12 bases of the junction left unmatched. In nucleotides, the CDR3 is TGTGCCAGCAGCCCCTTGGGGGGACAGGGAGTAGATACGCAGTATTTT. This gives the protein CASSPLGGQGVDTQYF.

The genes are TRBV7-3 and TRBJ2-1; the match to TRBD1 covers 9 bases. The CDR3 is 15 residues long. The junction had 9 bases not matched to a gene; V was cut back by 5 bases and J by 7 bases. Germline V lookup: CDR1 SGHTA, CDR2 FQGTGA. CDR3 sequence reads: CASSPAGTGINEQFF. The CDR3 DNA reads as TGTGCCAGCAGCCCCGCAGGGACAGGGATAAATGAGCAGTTCTTC.

The V gene is TRBV27, the J gene TRBJ2-2, with D hard to call. The CDR3 is made up of 14 amino acids. Germline CDR1 and CDR2: MNHEY and SMNVEV (reference sequence). Trimming shortened V by 8 bases and J by 4 bases, and 14 bases separated the two germline ends. CDR3 coding DNA: TGTGCCAGCTCCCTCTGGGTCCTCACCGGGGAGCTGTTTTTT. Protein: CASSLWVLTGELFF.